This T cell receptor (beta chain) stems from a study of cytotoxic CD8 clonotypes in ibrutinib-treated CLL. Background on the study: In all, around 10 patients were relapsed/refractory, around 15 were treatment-naive and 17 to 18 were IGHV unmutated. Samples had a mean of approximately 260,000 productive templates and more than 85,000 productive rearrangements.

The CDR3 is made up of 14 amino acids. V was pared by 6 bases and J by 3 bases, with 12 bases between. The germline V gene encodes CDR1 LNHNV and CDR2 YYDKDF (reference sequence). Points from the study as a whole: Shared public clonotypes were rare, and on treatment they either got smaller or stayed the same.

This clone was found a few times. What it binds is unknown. A 1 in 200,000 to 1 in 1 million T cell depth was the sequencing target. The repertoire was sequenced with immunoSEQ multiplex PCR; TCRdb's copy has only in-frame clones and lacks some. Of 20,000 to 30,000 clones listed, 78% are singletons. This chain connects TRBV15 to TRBJ2-1; D could derive from TRBD1 or TRBD2 (5 bases each). This material consisted of PBMCs, taken before ibrutinib treatment. The TCR was taken from a human donor with chronic lymphocytic leukemia. In DNA, the CDR3 is TGTGCCACCAGAGCCGGGACCAACTACAATGAGCAGTTCTTC. Its protein product is CATRAGTNYNEQFF.